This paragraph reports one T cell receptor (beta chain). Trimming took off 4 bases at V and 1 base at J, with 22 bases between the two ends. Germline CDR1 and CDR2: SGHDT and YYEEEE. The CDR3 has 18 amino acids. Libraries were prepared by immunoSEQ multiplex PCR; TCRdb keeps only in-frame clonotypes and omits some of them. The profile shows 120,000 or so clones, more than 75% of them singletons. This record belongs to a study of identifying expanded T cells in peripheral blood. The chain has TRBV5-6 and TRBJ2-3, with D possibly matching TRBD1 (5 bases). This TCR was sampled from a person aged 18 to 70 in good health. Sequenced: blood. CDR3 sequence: CASSTTLTRTPGTDTQYF. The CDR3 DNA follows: TGTGCCAGCAGCACCACCTTAACAAGGACACCCGGCACAGATACGCAGTATTTT.